The 25 T cell receptor beta chains below were found in one sample sequenced in a study of blood T cell repertoires in COVID-19. Measured with immunoSEQ multiplex PCR; TCRdb has only the in-frame clones, and not every one. This table has around 300,000 clones, around nine tenths appearing once. Sequenced: peripheral blood. The source of these receptors is a woman between 70 and 85 years old with COVID-19, enrolled during active disease.

This clone was seen just once. The J gene is TRBJ1-5, the V gene TRBV7-3, with D possibly TRBD1 on 5 matching bases. Germline CDR1 and CDR2: SGHTA and FQGTGA. The CDR3 spans 14 residues. V lost 10 bases and J 1 base, leaving 14 bases between the germline ends. The CDR3 spells CATSQGGSNQPQHF. Here the CDR3 DNA reads TGTGCCACCTCTCAGGGTGGGAGCAATCAGCCCCAGCATTTT.

The J gene is TRBJ1-4, the V gene TRBV5-1, with TRBD1 as a possible D gene (6 bases). The germline gives CDR1 SGHRS, CDR2 YFSETQ. This CDR3 region has 15 residues. V lost 3 bases to trimming and J lost 3 bases, with 12 bases between them. The CDR3 DNA sequence: TGCGCCAGCAGCTCGCAGGGGTTTGCTAATGAAAAACTGTTTTTT. Its protein is CASSSQGFANEKLFF.

The DNA of the CDR3 is TGTGCCAGCAGTCCCGGACAGGGCTCGTATGGCTACACCTTC. As protein: CASSPGQGSYGYTF. The rearrangement uses TRBV28 and TRBJ1-2, with TRBD1 matching 8 bases. V was pared by 5 bases and J by 5 bases, with 7 bases of the junction left unmatched. CDR1 is MDHEN and CDR2 is SYDVKM in the germline V gene. CDR3 length: 14 amino acids.

CDR3 region: CASSPSRTGGYTF. CDR3 nucleotides: TGCGCCAGCAGTCCCAGCAGAACGGGAGGCTACACCTTC. This chain connects TRBV10-1 to TRBJ1-2, with D unclear. Trimming took off 5 bases at V and 8 bases at J, with 15 bases between the two ends. CDR1 and CDR2 (germline): WNHNN, SYGVQD (reference sequence). The CDR3 runs to 13 residues.

This sequence joins TRBV5-1 and TRBJ2-3; 12 positions match TRBD2. Trimming took 3 bases from V and 0 from J; bases not matched to a gene: 2. This CDR3 has 16 residues. Germline V gene sequence: CDR1 SGHRS, CDR2 YFSETQ. The CDR3 DNA sequence: TGCGCCAGCAGCTCCGGACTAGCGGGAAGCACAGATACGCAGTATTTT. Translation: CASSSGLAGSTDTQYF.

The chain carries TRBV7-2 and TRBJ1-1; no clear D gene. The CDR3 consists of 12 residues. Germline assignment: CDR1 SGHTA and CDR2 FQGNSA. Trimming removed 10 bases from V and 0 bases from J, with 9 bases in between. The CDR3: CATSTVNTEAFF. The CDR3 nucleotides are TGTGCCACCTCTACAGTGAACACTGAAGCTTTCTTT.

V gene TRBV15 combines with J gene TRBJ1-4; tentative D call: TRBD1 (6 bases). The CDR3 is made up of 16 amino acids. Trimming took off 0 bases at V and 0 bases at J, with 8 bases between the two ends. Germline CDR1 LNHNV, CDR2 YYDKDF (reference sequence). The CDR3 protein is CATSRDRTATNEKLFF. CDR3 coding DNA: TGTGCCACCAGCAGAGATCGGACAGCAACTAATGAAAAACTGTTTTTT. The full variable domain, rest sourced from reference TRBV15 and TRBJ1-4, is DAMVIQNPRYQVTQFGKPVTLSCSQTLNHNVMYWYQQKSSQAPKLLFHYYDKDFNNEADTPDNFQSRRPNTSFCFLDIRSPGLGDTAMYLCATSRDRTATNEKLFFGSGTQLSVL.

This chain connects TRBV6-5 to TRBJ1-6; 9 bases agree with TRBD1. The V segment lost 3 bases and the J segment 7 bases; nucleotides outside the gene matches: 4. There are 15 residues in the CDR3. Germline V gene lookup returns CDR1 MNHEY and CDR2 SVGAGI. CDR3: CASSYDGQGNSPLHF. CDR3 in DNA: TGTGCCAGCAGTTATGATGGACAGGGGAATTCACCCCTCCACTTT.

The V and J genes are TRBV12-3 or TRBV12-4 and TRBJ2-7; TRBD1 matches at 7 bases. The CDR3 runs to 13 residues. With 6 bases clipped from V and 5 bases from J, the junction kept 7 bases outside the gene matches. The DNA for the CDR3 is TGTGCCAGCAGCTCTAGGGGGCGCGACGAGCAGTACTTC. It specifies CASSSRGRDEQYF.

The chain recombines TRBV24-1 with TRBJ2-7, with no clear D. This CDR3 is built from 10 residues. V lost 12 bases, J lost 3 bases, and 8 bases lay in between. CDR1 and CDR2 from the germline V gene are KGHDR and SFDVKD. The CDR3 protein is CAARVYEQYF. CDR3 in DNA: TGTGCCGCTCGAGTCTACGAGCAGTACTTC.

The chain combines TRBV21-1 with TRBJ2-1; the table's D call of TRBD2 was not tested on the DNA. TRBV21-1 is an annotated pseudogene. This CDR3 spans 18 amino acids. CDR3 DNA: TGTGCCAGCAGCCCCACTCGGTTTTTCCCCGGTTTTGAATGTGAGCAGTTCTTC. Encoded protein: CASSPTRFFPGFECEQFF.

The V call is TRBV7-9, the J call TRBJ1-1, with a weak D call TRBD1 (6 bases). There are 15 residues in the CDR3. Trimming left V 5 bases short and J 3 bases short, with 16 bases between. CDR1 and CDR2 from the germline V gene are SEHNR and FQNEAQ (reference sequence). Here the CDR3 DNA reads TGTGCCAGCAGCCAACAACAGGGTTCATACACTGAAGCTTTCTTT. This gives the protein CASSQQQGSYTEAFF. The full variable domain, its missing parts supplied by reference TRBV7-9 and TRBJ1-1, is DTGVSQNPRHKITKRGQNVTFRCDPISEHNRLYWYRQTLGQGPEFLTYFQNEAQLEKSRLLSDRFSAERPKGSFSTLEIQRTEQGDSAMYLCASSQQQGSYTEAFFGQGTRLTVV.

This clone was seen at least ten times. The V call is TRBV10-2, the J call TRBJ1-2; the match to TRBD1 covers 7 bases. This CDR3 has 12 amino acids. Germline V gene lookup returns CDR1 WSHSY and CDR2 SAAADI. The J segment lost 4 bases and the V segment lost 9 bases, leaving 5 bases of the junction unmatched. CDR3 bases: TGCGCCAGTAACCGGGACAGCTATGGCTACACCTTC. The encoded protein is CASNRDSYGYTF.

The count of this clone is one. The chain is built from TRBV18 and TRBJ1-1; D unresolved. Trimming removed 3 bases at V and 1 base at J, with 6 bases between. The V gene's germline CDR1 is KGHSH and CDR2 LQKENI. The CDR3 covers 13 residues. The CDR3 protein is CASSPAQNTEAFF. The CDR3 bases are TGTGCCAGCTCACCGGCACAGAACACTGAAGCTTTCTTT.

V gene TRBV7-2 combines with J gene TRBJ2-7; D may be TRBD1 (5 bases). Germline CDR1 is SGHTA and CDR2 is FQGNSA. The CDR3 loop spans 15 amino acids. Trimming cost V 7 bases and J 2 bases, with 18 bases left between them. The CDR3 region has the DNA TGTGCCAGCACCCTGGCGGCAGACAGAGCCTACGAGCAGTACTTC. Protein product: CASTLAADRAYEQYF.

The rearrangement joins TRBV9 to TRBJ1-2, with no clear D. Germline V gene data show CDR1 as SGDLS and CDR2 as YYNGEE. This CDR3 has 12 amino acids. V lost 3 bases and J lost 8, with 11 bases in between. The CDR3 nucleotides read TGTGCCAGCAGCGGGCACGGGTGGGGCTACACCTTC. It translates to CASSGHGWGYTF. The full variable domain, with the rest looked up from reference TRBV9 and TRBJ1-2, is DSGVTQTPKHLITATGQRVTLRCSPRSGDLSVYWYQQSLDQGLQFLIQYYNGEERAKGNILERFSAQQFPDLHSELNLSSLELGDSALYFCASSGHGWGYTFGSGTRLTVV.

A word on this clone: One junction end does not reproduce the germline sequence, and a read error may be involved. The chain carries TRBV6-1 and TRBJ2-7; D is uncertain. The germline V gene has CDR1 MNHNS and CDR2 SASEGT. This CDR3 region has 10 residues. This CDR3 is CASSEGISDF. The CDR3 DNA sequence: TGTGCCAGCAGTGAAGGAATCAGTGACTTC.

The genes are TRBV10-1 and TRBJ2-7; D is perhaps TRBD2 (5 bases). Germline V CDR1 and CDR2: WNHNN, SYGVQD (reference sequence). V was cut by 4 bases and J by 1 base, with 8 bases left in between. The CDR3 is 13 amino acids. The CDR3 here is CASSGPGSYEQYF. The CDR3 DNA reads TGCGCCAGCAGTGGGCCGGGGTCCTACGAGCAGTACTTC.

Only one count was recorded for this clone. The gene calls are TRBV5-4 and TRBJ1-3; D is uncertain. Germline assignment: CDR1 SGHNT and CDR2 YYREEE (reference sequence). Deletions cut 4 bases from V and 0 bases from J, with 11 bases between. This CDR3 spans 15 amino acids. The CDR3 region has the DNA TGTGCCAGCAGCGAGGGCGGCAACTCTGGAAACACCATATATTTT. This translates into CASSEGGNSGNTIYF.

The J gene is TRBJ1-1, the V gene TRBV14; 10 positions match TRBD1. This CDR3 comprises 12 residues. CDR1 SGHDN and CDR2 FVKESK come from the germline V gene. The V and J ends lost 8 bases and 11 bases, in that order; junction bases with no gene match: 8. In nucleotides, the CDR3 is TGTGCCAGCCAGGGACAGGGGAATTCGGCTTTCTTT. It encodes CASQGQGNSAFF.

This rearrangement joins TRBV24-1 to TRBJ2-3, with 11 bases fitting TRBD2. Germline V gene lookup returns CDR1 KGHDR and CDR2 SFDVKD. V gave up 4 bases and J gave up 5 bases; unmatched junction bases: 7. The CDR3 is 16 amino acids. In nucleotides, the CDR3 is TGTGCCACCAGTGAGTCTAGCGGGGGGCAGGGAGATACGCAGTATTTT. The encoded protein is CATSESSGGQGDTQYF.

V is TRBV7-2 and J is TRBJ2-3; TRBD2 matches at 8 bases. The V segment lost 7 bases and the J segment 5 bases; nucleotides outside the gene matches: 8. CDR1 SGHTA and CDR2 FQGNSA come from the germline V gene. This CDR3 is 14 amino acids long. CDR3 in amino acids: CASTVAGGIDTQYF. For the CDR3, the DNA is TGTGCCAGCACAGTGGCGGGGGGTATAGATACGCAGTATTTT.

The chain couples TRBV2 to TRBJ1-2; D remains unclear. CDR3 size: 14 residues. Trimming removed 4 bases from V and 0 bases from J, with 9 bases in between. Per germline, CDR1 SNHLY and CDR2 FYNNEI. CDR3 nucleotides: TGTGCCAGCAGTGTGGGCCAGTCTAACTATGGCTACACCTTC. This codes for CASSVGQSNYGYTF.

The rearrangement uses TRBV10-1 and TRBJ2-7, with TRBD1 matching 7 bases. The CDR3 has 13 residues. V lost 5 bases and J lost 3; bases outside the gene matches: 4. Per germline, CDR1 WNHNN and CDR2 SYGVQD (reference sequence). The CDR3 DNA sequence: TGCGCCAGCAGTAGACAGGGTATCTACGAGCAGTACTTC. Translation gives CASSRQGIYEQYF.

The chain couples TRBV11-2 to TRBJ1-3; D unresolved. The CDR3 consists of 15 residues. Germline V gene data show CDR1 as SGHAT and CDR2 as FQNNGV. V lost 4 bases, J lost 0 bases, and 10 bases lay in between. In DNA form, the CDR3 reads TGTGCCAGCAGCTCATGGGCCCACTCTGGAAACACCATATATTTT. Protein: CASSSWAHSGNTIYF.